Below, one T cell receptor (beta chain) is given with its context. Its specific antigen is unknown. No quality values exist for individual bases; no much larger clone is one base distant. The cohort consisted of approximately 690 healthy bone marrow donors. All cohort members were sampled while nominally healthy, although unrecorded immune exposures were likely present. The donor tested CMV seropositive and was one of the 289 seropositive cohort members. Each donor provided a peripheral blood sample, and peripheral blood mononuclear cells were used for TCR beta sequencing. The Qiagen DNeasy Blood Extraction Kit was used to extract genomic DNA from the blood cell samples. These data originate in a study of cytomegalovirus exposure and HLA in healthy donors (dated by TCRdb to the late 2010s). Regarding the study in general: An earlier analysis of roughly 500 of the donors reported approximately 300 Gb of sequence data and 95 million to 130 million unique TCR beta sequences obtained from roughly 170 million T cells. Rather than drawing on any new phenotypic data, the later analysis identified candidate immune exposures from TCR beta sequences and the way those sequences occurred across donors. The number of typed donors differed by locus: about 620-640 for A, B, C, DRB1 and DQB1; approximately 520 for DQA1; 606 for DPA1; and some 470 for DPB1. An earlier analysis of about 600 of the donors used high-throughput TCR beta sequencing to judge whether each TCR beta V gene segment behaved as functional or pseudogenic. To predict cytomegalovirus infection status, the study brought together high-throughput TCR immunosequencing, statistical association of individual TCRs with disease status, and machine learning. The study profiled the T cell repertoires of hundreds of subjects by immunosequencing and related them to cytomegalovirus serostatus. Because of strong linkage in the cohort, a few DR-DQ haplotypes were treated as single units for association and clustering. Among the roughly 400 genotyped donors, approximately 81% belonged to the genetic ancestry cluster associated with self-reported Caucasian donors. Genome-wide SNP genotypes for about 65% of the roughly 700 donors were used in a later genetic analysis, which treated that subset as a discovery cohort. Class I and class II HLA loci were covered by the typing at four-digit resolution. Approximately 300 gigabases of sequencing data and 91 million or so unique TCR sequences made up an early release that covered 500 to 700 HLA-typed donors. In addition to the first cohort of 650 to 800 subjects, a separate validation cohort of under 150 different subjects was used. All discovery cohort repertoires had been generated on a single sequencing platform. On average, roughly 250,000 unique TCR beta nucleotide sequences were sequenced per donor among 398 genotyped donors of the cohort, with roughly 19% of those sequences being non-productive. To study patterns of TCR occurrence, a later analysis re-analyzed previously published TCR beta repertoires from several hundred donors and added high-resolution HLA genotyping. Donor age, sex, ethnicity and CMV serostatus were compiled alongside the repertoire data. The study aimed to test whether cataloging public T cell receptors could reveal signatures of past pathogen exposure. Paper-wide results and their limitations: When HLA alleles, especially DR and DQ, strongly co-occurred, TCR associations were difficult to assign to individual alleles. The study gave a list of 150 to 200 TCR beta chains associated with cytomegalovirus. According to the authors, the approach could potentially be generalized to other disease states and immunological phenotypes. Approximately 16 rarely observed V segments, including chromosome 9 orphons, were excluded from the earlier analysis of about 500 of the donors because counts were too low. According to a later analysis, parvovirus B19, influenza, CMV and Epstein-Barr virus appeared linked to several top co-occurrence clusters. A later genetic analysis reported fewer N-insertions in productive TCRs among donors in an Asian-associated ancestry cluster than the roughly 700-donor mean. In a later analysis, over 15,000 TCR beta sequences were associated with specific HLA alleles at a false discovery rate of 0.05. In a later analysis, most CMV-associated TCR beta chains were found to appear HLA-restricted, with HLA associations seemingly driven largely by CMV exposure. The cohort was sequenced for TCR beta chains only, and without alpha or paired-chain data the features that could be detected were limited. Correlated functional status among segregating V segments might reflect linkage disequilibrium, but an unknown experimental factor could not be ruled out. For the cohort, immune exposure information was limited to CMV serostatus. Some IMGT-functional V segments, including TRBV6-2 and TRBV6-3, could not be distinguished by the 87-base-pair reads and were therefore excluded. Most TCR sequences were seen in very few donors, while some public TCRs were found in many individuals. V-gene and J-gene trimming of TCR beta chains was associated with a missense DCLRE1C variant in a later genetic analysis, and the association was replicated in an independent cohort. An earlier analysis of approximately 540 of the donors showed that most TCR beta V segments appeared in productive rearrangements either about 87% or about 30% of the time, which broadly matched IMGT annotations. In both the original and validation cohorts, the classifier was reported to diagnose cytomegalovirus status with high specificity and sensitivity. In a later analysis, the rate of TCR association differed among HLA loci, with DRB1 alleles having the most associated TCRs and HLA-C alleles having the fewest. A further reported finding was that TCR beta sequences accurately predicted the HLA-A and HLA-B alleles for most subjects in the first cohort. HLA typing was unavailable for some donors at each locus, so association tests used only the typed subset. A few of the identified cytomegalovirus-associated TCR beta chains were confirmed in vitro to be specific for cytomegalovirus antigens. The sequencing pipeline was judged likely to have produced a cluster of highly shared sequence variants as a technical artifact. Presence/absence analyses assumed roughly uniform sequencing depth across donors, an assumption that may not hold. A later analysis found that HLA-associated TCR beta chains were more clonally expanded and had lower generation probabilities than equally common non-associated chains.

Preparation of the library involved the immunoSEQ multiplex PCR assay. A mixture of 60 forward primers for TCR Vbeta segments and 13 reverse primers for TCR Jbeta segments was used in the multiplex PCR. The CDR3 region of rearranged TCR beta genes was amplified from genomic DNA with a multiplex PCR assay. The Illumina HiSeq System was used to sequence the amplified TCR beta libraries as 87-base-pair reads. The paper's data handling went like this. A later analysis tallied some 79 million unique TCR beta chains across the approximately 670 repertoires, and 10 million to 11 million of those chains were shared by two or more donors. Raw reads were error-corrected and collapsed into unique sequences by a nearest-neighbor algorithm in which closely related sequences were merged to remove PCR and sequencing errors. Alignment of CDR3 sequences to IMGT reference sequences was used to assign V, D and J gene segments. For a sequence to be retained, a match of at least six nucleotides to both a V gene segment and a J gene segment was required. A rearrangement was called productive if the CDR3 had no stop codons and remained in frame with V and J, and every other rearrangement was called non-productive. CDR3 was defined by IMGT convention, running from the second conserved V-encoded cysteine to the conserved J-encoded phenylalanine. The earlier analysis of around 640 of the donors excluded sequences that lacked an unambiguous match to a single V gene segment. An earlier analysis of a few hundred of the donors classified V segments as functional when productive rearrangements were above 56.7% and as segregating when the standard deviation between donors was above 5%. A statistical classification framework was built for diagnosing cytomegalovirus status from the catalog of TCR beta chain sequences. V and J gene assignment, in a later analysis, came from comparing TCR nucleotide sequences with IMGT/GENE-DB human TR gene sequences. A later analysis assigned CDR3 sequences and most-parsimonious VDJ recombination scenarios with the TCRdist pipeline. In a later analysis, every TCR beta chain was defined by the combination of its CDR3 amino acid sequence and its V-gene family, and reads without a unique V-gene family were dropped. To address suspected cross-contamination and a sequencing artifact, a later analysis removed approximately 590 highly shared, low-generation-probability nucleotide sequences. For each public chain, a later analysis derived a clonal expansion index from normalized ranks of inferred template counts within each repertoire. In a later analysis, generation probabilities were computed using a VDJ recombination model fitted to out-of-frame rearrangements, and the results were checked against IGoR. A later analysis scored TCR-TCR, TCR-HLA and TCR-CMV co-occurrence with hypergeometric tests, applying a repertoire-size bias correction to TCR pairs. To estimate false discovery rates, a later analysis permuted the HLA or CMV assignments 20 times. In a later analysis, co-occurring TCRs were grouped using DBSCAN, with TCRdist sequence similarity added in when clustering inside HLA-allele-positive subsets. Repertoires with fewer than 30,000 or more than 120,000 public chains were left out of co-occurrence clustering, as were a few repertoires with anomalous nucleotide sharing. In its TCRdb copy, this immuneACCESS table keeps in-frame sequences only and misses some clones. Where compared with another copy, unresolved V genes explain less than half of these, and the others have no known cause. V and J calls and clone size are given by that table; D and trimming were obtained from the DNA. The sample table lists some 150,000 clones, around 65% of them with a count of one. About 3% of the sample comes from the top ten.

Relative to germline, V is 3 bases shorter and J is 6 bases shorter, with 15 bases between their ends. Including cysteine and phenylalanine, the CDR3 has 15 amino acids. The entry retains the CDR3 DNA only, 45 bases that are in frame from base 1. CDR1 and CDR2, looked up from the germline V gene, are MDHEN and SYDVKM. Input material: PBMCs. This sequence was found in a woman between 25 and 40 years old in good health and CMV-seropositive. Recombination connected TRBV28 to TRBJ2-1, and TRBD2 may be the D gene, going by 5 matching bases. CDR3 protein: CASSFSGSGVNEQFF. The DNA reads as follows: TGTGCCAGCAGTTTCTCGGGGAGTGGGGTCAATGAGCAGTTCTTC.